Included here is one T cell receptor beta chain sequence, with context. Its antigen is currently unknown. Germline V lookup: CDR1 SGDLS, CDR2 YYNGEE. The ends were cut back, 5 bases at V and 1 base at J, with 12 bases in the middle. There are 14 residues in the CDR3. The sample comes from a study of shared clonotypes between healthy human individuals. Healthy HIV-negative adults without recent acute infections or vaccinations served as donors. Some clones are missing from TCRdb's copy, which holds only in-frame ones; the method was immunoSEQ multiplex PCR. Here the sample spans fewer than 1.8 million clones, 98% to 99% being singletons. Findings and caveats of the study: In general, naive subsets displayed greater estimated richness than memory subsets did. Roughly 5% of naive CD4 clonotypes were shared across four donors.

The V gene is TRBV9, the J gene TRBJ1-1; the D gene is possibly TRBD1 (5 bases). The sequence derives from a man under 40 in good health. Specimen: naive CD4+ T cells sorted from blood. Regarding subset: CD45RA+ positively selected. The CDR3 loop is CASSLRGTNTEAFF. The CDR3 nucleotides read TGTGCCAGCAGTCTAAGGGGCACGAACACTGAAGCTTTCTTT.